The T cell receptor beta chain described here comes from a study of PD-L1 blockade in urothelial cancer. This CDR3 is built from 14 residues. Germline CDR1 is SQVTM and CDR2 is ANQGSEA. Losses at the gene ends were 2 bases for V and 3 bases for J; bases not matched to a gene: 4. Time point indicated: peripheral blood 6 weeks after treatment start. The method was immunoSEQ multiplex PCR; TCRdb's version includes in-frame clones alone and lacks a portion of them. The data show around 45,000 clones, 83% seen once. The input for sequencing was PBMCs, taken around atezolizumab (anti-PD-L1) treatment. The TCR comes from a man in his sixties with urothelial cancer. V gene TRBV29-1 combines with J gene TRBJ2-7; 10 bases line up with TRBD1. CDR3 region: CSVESWTGGYEQYF. The CDR3 DNA sequence: TGCAGCGTTGAATCTTGGACAGGGGGCTACGAGCAGTACTTC.